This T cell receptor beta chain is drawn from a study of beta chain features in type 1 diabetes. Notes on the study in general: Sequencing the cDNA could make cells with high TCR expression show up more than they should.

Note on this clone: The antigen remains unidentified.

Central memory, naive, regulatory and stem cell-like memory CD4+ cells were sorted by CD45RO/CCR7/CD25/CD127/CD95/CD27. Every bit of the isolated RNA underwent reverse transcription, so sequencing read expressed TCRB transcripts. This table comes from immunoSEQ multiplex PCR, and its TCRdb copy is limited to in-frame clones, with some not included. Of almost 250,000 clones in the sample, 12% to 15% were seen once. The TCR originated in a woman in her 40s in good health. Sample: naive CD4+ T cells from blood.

For the CDR3, the DNA is TGTGCCAGCAGTACAGGGGCCGGGGGGAACACTGAAGCTTTCTTT. Its protein is CASSTGAGGNTEAFF. The chain employs TRBV6-4 and TRBJ1-1, with 7 bases matching TRBD1. Unmatched junction bases numbered 7, after V lost 5 bases and J lost 1 base. Germline V gene data show CDR1 as MRHNA and CDR2 as SNTAGT. The CDR3 sequence is 15 residues long.